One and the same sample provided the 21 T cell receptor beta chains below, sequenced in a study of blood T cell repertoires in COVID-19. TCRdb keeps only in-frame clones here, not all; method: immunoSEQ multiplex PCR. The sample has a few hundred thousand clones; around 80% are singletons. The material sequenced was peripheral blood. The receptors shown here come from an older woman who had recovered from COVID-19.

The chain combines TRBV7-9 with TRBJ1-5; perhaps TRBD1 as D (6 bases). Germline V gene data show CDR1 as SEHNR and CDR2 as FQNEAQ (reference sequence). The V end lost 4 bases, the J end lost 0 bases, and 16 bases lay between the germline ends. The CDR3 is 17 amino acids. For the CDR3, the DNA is TGTGCCAGCAGCTCGACCGACGGACAGTTTAGCAATCAGCCCCAGCATTTT. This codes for CASSSTDGQFSNQPQHF.

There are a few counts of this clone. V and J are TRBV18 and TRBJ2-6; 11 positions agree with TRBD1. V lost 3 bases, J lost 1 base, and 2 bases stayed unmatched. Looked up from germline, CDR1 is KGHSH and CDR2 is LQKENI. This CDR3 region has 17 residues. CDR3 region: CASSPGTGGSGANVLTF. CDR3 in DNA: TGTGCCAGCTCACCGGGGACAGGGGGATCTGGGGCCAACGTCCTGACTTTC.

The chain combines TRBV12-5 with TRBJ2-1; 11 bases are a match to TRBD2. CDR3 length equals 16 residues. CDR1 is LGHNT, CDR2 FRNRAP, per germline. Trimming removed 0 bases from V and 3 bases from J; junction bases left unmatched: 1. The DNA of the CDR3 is TGTGCTAGTGGTTTGGTACTAGCGGGGGACTACAATGAGCAGTTCTTC. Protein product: CASGLVLAGDYNEQFF.

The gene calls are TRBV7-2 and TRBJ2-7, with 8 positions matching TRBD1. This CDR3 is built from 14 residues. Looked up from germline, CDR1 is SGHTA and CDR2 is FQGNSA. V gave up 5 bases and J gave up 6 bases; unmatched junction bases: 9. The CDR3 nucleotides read TGTGCCAGCAGCCGCGGACAGGGCGAGATCGAGCAGTACTTC. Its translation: CASSRGQGEIEQYF.

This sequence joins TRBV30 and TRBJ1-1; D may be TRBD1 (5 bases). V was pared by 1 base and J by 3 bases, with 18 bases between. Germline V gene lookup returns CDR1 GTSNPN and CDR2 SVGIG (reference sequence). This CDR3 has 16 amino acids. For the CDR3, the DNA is TGTGCCTGGAGTGGACCAGGGAGGTTGATGGACACTGAAGCTTTCTTT. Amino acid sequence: CAWSGPGRLMDTEAFF.

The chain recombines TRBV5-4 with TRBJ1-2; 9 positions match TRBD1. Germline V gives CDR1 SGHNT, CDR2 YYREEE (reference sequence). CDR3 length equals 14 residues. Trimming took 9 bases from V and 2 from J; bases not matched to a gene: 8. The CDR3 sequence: CAINRDRANYGYTF. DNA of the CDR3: TGTGCCATAAACCGGGACAGGGCGAACTATGGCTACACCTTC.

CDR3 nucleotide sequence: TGTGCCAGCAGTGATAATAGGGGGCTCGAGCAGTACTTC. It specifies CASSDNRGLEQYF. This chain links TRBV2 with TRBJ2-7; 7 nucleotides match TRBD1. This CDR3 region has 13 residues. The V gene's germline CDR1 is SNHLY and CDR2 FYNNEI. V trimming: 3 bases; J trimming: 6 bases; junction bases outside the gene matches: 5.

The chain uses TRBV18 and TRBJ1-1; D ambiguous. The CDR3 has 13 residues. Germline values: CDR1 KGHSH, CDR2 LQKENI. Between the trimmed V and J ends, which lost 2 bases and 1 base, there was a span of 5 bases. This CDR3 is CASSPAANTEAFF. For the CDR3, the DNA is TGTGCCAGCTCACCAGCGGCGAACACTGAAGCTTTCTTT.

The CDR3 region is CASSRTEPNEKLFF. DNA of the CDR3: TGTGCCAGCAGTAGGACAGAACCTAATGAAAAACTGTTTTTT. The chain recombines TRBV2 with TRBJ1-4; D perhaps matches TRBD1 (6 bases). V dropped 5 bases and J dropped 3 bases, with 10 bases sitting between them. The length of the CDR3 is 14 residues. CDR1 is SNHLY and CDR2 is FYNNEI in the germline V gene.

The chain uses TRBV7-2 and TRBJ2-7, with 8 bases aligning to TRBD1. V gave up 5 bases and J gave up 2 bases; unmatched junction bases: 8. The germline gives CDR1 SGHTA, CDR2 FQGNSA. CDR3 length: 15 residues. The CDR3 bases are TGTGCCAGCAGCCCCGGGACAGGAATGGCCTACGAGCAGTACTTC. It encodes CASSPGTGMAYEQYF.

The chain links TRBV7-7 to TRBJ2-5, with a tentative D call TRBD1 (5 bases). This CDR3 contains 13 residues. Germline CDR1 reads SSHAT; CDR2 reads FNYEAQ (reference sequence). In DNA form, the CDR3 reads TGTGCTCTAGGGGCCCGGCTCGGAGAGACCCAGTACTTC. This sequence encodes CALGARLGETQYF. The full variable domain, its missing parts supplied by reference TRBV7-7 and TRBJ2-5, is GAGVSQSPRYKVTKRGQDVTLRCDPISSHATLYWYQQALGQGPEFLTYFNYEAQPDKSGLPSDRFSAERPEGSISTLTIQRTEQRDSAMYRCALGARLGETQYFGPGTRLLVL.

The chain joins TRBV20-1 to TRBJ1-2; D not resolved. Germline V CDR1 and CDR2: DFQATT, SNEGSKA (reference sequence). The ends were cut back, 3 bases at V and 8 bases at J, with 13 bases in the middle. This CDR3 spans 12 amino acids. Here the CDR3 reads CSASDRLAGYTF. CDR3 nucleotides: TGCAGTGCTAGTGATAGGCTAGCGGGCTACACCTTC.

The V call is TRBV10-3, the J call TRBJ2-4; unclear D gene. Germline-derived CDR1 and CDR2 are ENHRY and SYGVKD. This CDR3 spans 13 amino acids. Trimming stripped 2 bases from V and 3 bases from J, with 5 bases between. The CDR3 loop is CAISEPSKNIQYF. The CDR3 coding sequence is TGTGCCATCAGTGAGCCCAGCAAAAACATTCAGTACTTC.

Here the CDR3 DNA reads TGTGCCAGTAGTATAAAGGGGAATAGCAATCAGCCCCAGCATTTT. Its protein product is CASSIKGNSNQPQHF. The chain couples TRBV19 to TRBJ1-5; the D gene is possibly TRBD1 (5 bases). V shed 2 bases and J shed 0 bases, with 8 bases lying between them. The CDR3 covers 15 residues. Germline V gene lookup returns CDR1 LNHDA and CDR2 SQIVND (reference sequence). The complete variable domain, with remaining parts taken from reference TRBV19 and TRBJ1-5, reads DGGITQSPKYLFRKEGQNVTLSCEQNLNHDAMYWYRQDPGQGLRLIYYSQIVNDFQKGDIAEGYSVSREKKESFPLTVTSAQKNPTAFYLCASSIKGNSNQPQHFGDGTRLSIL.

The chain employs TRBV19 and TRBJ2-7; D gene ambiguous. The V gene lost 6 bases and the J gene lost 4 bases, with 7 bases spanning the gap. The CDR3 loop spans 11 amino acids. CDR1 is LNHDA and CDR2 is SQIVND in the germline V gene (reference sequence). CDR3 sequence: CASSLGYEQYF. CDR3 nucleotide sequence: TGTGCCAGTAGCCTCGGGTACGAGCAGTACTTC.

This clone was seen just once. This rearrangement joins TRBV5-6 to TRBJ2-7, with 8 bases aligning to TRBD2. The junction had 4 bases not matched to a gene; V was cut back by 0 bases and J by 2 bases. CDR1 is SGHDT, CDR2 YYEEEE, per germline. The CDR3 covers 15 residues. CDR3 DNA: TGTGCCAGCAGCTTGGTAACTAGCGGTCCCTACGAGCAGTACTTC. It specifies CASSLVTSGPYEQYF.

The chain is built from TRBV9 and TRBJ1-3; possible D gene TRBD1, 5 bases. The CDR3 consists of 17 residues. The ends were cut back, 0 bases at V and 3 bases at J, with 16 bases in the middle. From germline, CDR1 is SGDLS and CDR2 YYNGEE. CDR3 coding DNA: TGTGCCAGCAGCGTAGCTCCGGGGGGTAGTGGTGGAAACACCATATATTTT. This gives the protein CASSVAPGGSGGNTIYF.

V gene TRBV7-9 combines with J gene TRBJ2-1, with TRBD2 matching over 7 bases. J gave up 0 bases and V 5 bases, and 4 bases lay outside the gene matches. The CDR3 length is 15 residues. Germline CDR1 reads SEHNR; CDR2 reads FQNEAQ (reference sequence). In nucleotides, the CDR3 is TGTGCCAGCAGCCCTAGCGGAAGCTCCTACAATGAGCAGTTCTTC. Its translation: CASSPSGSSYNEQFF.

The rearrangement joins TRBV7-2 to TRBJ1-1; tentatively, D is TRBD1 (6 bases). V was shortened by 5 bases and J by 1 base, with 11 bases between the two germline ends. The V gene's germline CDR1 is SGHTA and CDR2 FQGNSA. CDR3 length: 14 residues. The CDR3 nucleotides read TGTGCCAGCAGCGCAAAGACAGGGAACACTGAAGCTTTCTTT. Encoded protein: CASSAKTGNTEAFF.

The CDR3 DNA follows: TGCGCCAGCGGGCGGGGCAGGGCTATCGGGACCCAGTACTTC. It is translated as CASGRGRAIGTQYF. V gene TRBV10-1 combines with J gene TRBJ2-5; possible D gene TRBD2, 6 bases. The V end lost 8 bases, the J end lost 7 bases, and 20 bases lay between the germline ends. The germline gives CDR1 WNHNN, CDR2 SYGVQD (reference sequence). CDR3 length: 14 amino acids.

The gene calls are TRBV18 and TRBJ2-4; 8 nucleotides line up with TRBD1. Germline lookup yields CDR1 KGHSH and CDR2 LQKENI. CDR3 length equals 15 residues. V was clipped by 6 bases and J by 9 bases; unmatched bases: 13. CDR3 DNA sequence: TGTGCCAGCTCCCCTAAGGACAGGGCAATAGGCATTCAGTACTTC. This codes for CASSPKDRAIGIQYF. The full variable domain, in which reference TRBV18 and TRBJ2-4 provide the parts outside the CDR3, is NAGVMQNPRHLVRRRGQEARLRCSPMKGHSHVYWYRQLPEEGLKFMVYLQKENIIDESGMPKERFSAEFPKEGPSILRIQQVVRGDSAAYFCASSPKDRAIGIQYFGAGTRLSVL.